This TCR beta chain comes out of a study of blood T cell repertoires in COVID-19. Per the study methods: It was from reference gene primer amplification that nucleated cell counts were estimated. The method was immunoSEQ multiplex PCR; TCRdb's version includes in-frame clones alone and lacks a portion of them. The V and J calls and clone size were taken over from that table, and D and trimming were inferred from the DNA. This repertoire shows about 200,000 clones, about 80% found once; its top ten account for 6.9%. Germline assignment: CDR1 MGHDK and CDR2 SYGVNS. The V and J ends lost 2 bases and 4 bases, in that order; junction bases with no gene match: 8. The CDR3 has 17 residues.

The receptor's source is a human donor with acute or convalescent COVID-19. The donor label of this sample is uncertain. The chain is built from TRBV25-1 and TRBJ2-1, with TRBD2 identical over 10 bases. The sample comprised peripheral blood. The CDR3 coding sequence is TGTGCCAGCAGTGAACTCGGCGCTAGCGGGGGATACAATGAGCAGTTCTTC. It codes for CASSELGASGGYNEQFF. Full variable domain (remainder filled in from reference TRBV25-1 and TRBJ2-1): EADIYQTPRYLVIGTGKKITLECSQTMGHDKMYWYQQDPGMELHLIHYSYGVNSTEKGDLSSESTVSRIRTEHFPLTLESARPSHTSQYLCASSELGASGGYNEQFFGPGTRLTVL.